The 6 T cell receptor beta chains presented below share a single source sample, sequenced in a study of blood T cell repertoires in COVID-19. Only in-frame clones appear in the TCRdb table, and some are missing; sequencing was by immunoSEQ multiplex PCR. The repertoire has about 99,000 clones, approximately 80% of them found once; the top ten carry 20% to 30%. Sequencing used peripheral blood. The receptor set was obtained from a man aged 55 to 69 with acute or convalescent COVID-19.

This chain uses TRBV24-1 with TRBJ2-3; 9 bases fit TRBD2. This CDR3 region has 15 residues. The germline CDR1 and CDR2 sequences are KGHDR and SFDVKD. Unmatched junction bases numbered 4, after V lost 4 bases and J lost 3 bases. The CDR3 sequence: CATSDRSGRTDTQYF. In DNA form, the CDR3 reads TGTGCCACCAGTGACCGAAGCGGGAGGACAGATACGCAGTATTTT.

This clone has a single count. CDR3 DNA: TGTGCCAGCTCACCTCGGACAGCCTACGAGCAGTACTTC. Translation gives CASSPRTAYEQYF. The chain combines TRBV18 with TRBJ2-7, with a weak D call TRBD1 (6 bases). CDR1 and CDR2 from the germline V gene are KGHSH and LQKENI. V gave up 3 bases and J gave up 2 bases, with 8 bases separating them. The CDR3 has 13 residues.

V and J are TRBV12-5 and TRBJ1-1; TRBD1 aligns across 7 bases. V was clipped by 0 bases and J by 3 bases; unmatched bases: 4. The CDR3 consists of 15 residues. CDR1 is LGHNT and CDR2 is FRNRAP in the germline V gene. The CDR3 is CASGLVGQKYTEAFF. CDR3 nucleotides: TGTGCTAGTGGTTTGGTGGGACAGAAGTACACTGAAGCTTTCTTT.

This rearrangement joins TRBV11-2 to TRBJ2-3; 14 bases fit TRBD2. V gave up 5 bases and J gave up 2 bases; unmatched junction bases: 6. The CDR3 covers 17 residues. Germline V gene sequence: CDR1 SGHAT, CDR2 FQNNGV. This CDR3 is CASSTPGLAGVTDTQYF. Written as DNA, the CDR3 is TGTGCCAGCAGCACGCCGGGACTAGCGGGAGTCACAGATACGCAGTATTTT.

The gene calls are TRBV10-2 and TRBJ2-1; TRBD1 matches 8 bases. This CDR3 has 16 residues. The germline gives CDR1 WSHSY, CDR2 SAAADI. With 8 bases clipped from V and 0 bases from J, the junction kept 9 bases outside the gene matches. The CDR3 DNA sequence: TGCGCCAGCGGGGGACAGGCAGACAGCTCCTACAATGAGCAGTTCTTC. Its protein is CASGGQADSSYNEQFF.

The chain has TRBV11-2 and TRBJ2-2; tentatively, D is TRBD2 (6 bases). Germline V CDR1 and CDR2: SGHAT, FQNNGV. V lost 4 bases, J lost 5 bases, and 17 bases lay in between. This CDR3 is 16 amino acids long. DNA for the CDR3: TGTGCCAGCAGCTCCGAATTAGCGGAGACAACCGGGGAGCTGTTTTTT. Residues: CASSSELAETTGELFF.